The 28 T cell receptor beta chains reported below all come from one sample, sequenced in a study of T cell responses to AZD1222 COVID-19 vaccine. Data came from immunoSEQ multiplex PCR; TCRdb stores just in-frame clones and leaves some out. The sample has fewer than 110,000 clones; about nine tenths are singletons. The specimen comprised peripheral blood, sampled on day 0 of AZD1222 vaccination. These receptor sequences come from an adult in good health.

This clone has just one count. The V gene is TRBV2, the J gene TRBJ2-3; D is ambiguous. Germline lookup yields CDR1 SNHLY and CDR2 FYNNEI. CDR3 length: 14 residues. With 6 bases removed from V and 2 bases from J, the gap between germline ends came to 12 bases. CDR3 protein: CASSLKAHTDTQYF. DNA of the CDR3: TGTGCCAGCAGCTTAAAGGCCCACACAGATACGCAGTATTTT.

The chain is built from TRBV6-5 and TRBJ1-1, with 11 positions matching TRBD1. With V trimmed by 6 bases and J by 7 bases, 7 bases remained unmatched. This CDR3 has 14 amino acids. Germline V gene lookup returns CDR1 MNHEY and CDR2 SVGAGI. The CDR3 protein is CASRHGQGANEAFF. The CDR3 DNA sequence: TGTGCCAGCAGACACGGACAGGGGGCGAATGAAGCTTTCTTT.

The chain carries TRBV7-2 and TRBJ1-5; D gene ambiguous. V was pared by 1 base and J by 7 bases, with 14 bases between. Germline values: CDR1 SGHTA, CDR2 FQGNSA. The CDR3 runs to 15 residues. CDR3: CASSLGDLRGQPQHF. The DNA for the CDR3 is TGTGCCAGCAGCTTAGGCGACTTACGGGGACAGCCCCAGCATTTT.

This chain links TRBV2 with TRBJ1-1, with D uncertain. V lost 3 bases and J lost 3, with 8 bases in between. The CDR3 extends over 13 amino acids. Germline CDR1 SNHLY, CDR2 FYNNEI. Here the CDR3 DNA reads TGTGCCAGCAGTGAGGAGGAGTACACTGAAGCTTTCTTT. Its protein is CASSEEEYTEAFF.

V usage is TRBV2 and J usage is TRBJ1-5; perhaps TRBD1 as D (5 bases). CDR1 is SNHLY and CDR2 is FYNNEI in the germline V gene. V lost 6 bases and J lost 0, with 9 bases in between. The length of the CDR3 is 14 residues. CDR3 bases: TGTGCCAGCAGCCTGGGGGTTAGCAATCAGCCCCAGCATTTT. As protein: CASSLGVSNQPQHF.

This chain joins TRBV30 and TRBJ1-5; D gene ambiguous. V lost 2 bases and J 5 bases, leaving 13 bases between the germline ends. The CDR3 runs 14 residues. CDR1 GTSNPN and CDR2 SVGIG come from the germline V gene (reference sequence). The CDR3 region is CAWSIGQFHQPQHF. The CDR3 DNA follows: TGTGCCTGGAGTATCGGTCAATTCCATCAGCCCCAGCATTTT.

This chain links TRBV7-2 with TRBJ1-2, with D possibly matching TRBD1 (6 bases). The CDR3 extends over 13 amino acids. V gave up 0 bases and J gave up 4 bases, with 6 bases separating them. Germline assignment: CDR1 SGHTA and CDR2 FQGNSA. CDR3 coding DNA: TGTGCCAGCAGCTTAGCAGGGGGCTATGGCTACACCTTC. Its translation: CASSLAGGYGYTF.

The rearrangement links TRBV10-3 to TRBJ2-5; the match to TRBD2 covers 7 bases. This CDR3 is 14 amino acids long. Germline V gives CDR1 ENHRY, CDR2 SYGVKD. Germline trimming cut 11 bases from V and 5 bases from J; bases unmatched to any gene: 14. CDR3 sequence: CASCRREQSETQYF. In nucleotides, the CDR3 is TGTGCCTCCTGTCGGCGGGAGCAGTCGGAGACCCAGTACTTC.

The chain recombines TRBV18 with TRBJ1-1; D not certain. Deletions cut 3 bases from V and 3 bases from J, with 8 bases between. This CDR3 comprises 13 residues. The germline V gene has CDR1 KGHSH and CDR2 LQKENI. CDR3 amino acids: CASSPRLDTEAFF. The CDR3 DNA sequence: TGTGCCAGCTCACCCAGACTAGACACTGAAGCTTTCTTT.

This clone was detected only a few times. This chain uses TRBV7-2 with TRBJ2-7; 7 bases fit TRBD2. V shed 5 bases and J 3 bases; nucleotides not matched to a gene: 10. Germline CDR1 is SGHTA and CDR2 is FQGNSA. CDR3 length: 15 residues. The chain's CDR3 is CASSPRAGAVYEQYF. The CDR3 region has the DNA TGTGCCAGCAGCCCCCGCGCGGGAGCGGTCTACGAGCAGTACTTC.

The rearrangement uses TRBV6-2 or TRBV6-3 and TRBJ2-7; no clear D. This CDR3 has 11 amino acids. Trimming shortened V by 2 bases and J by 6 bases, and 5 bases separated the two germline ends. Germline CDR1 reads MNHEY; CDR2 reads SVGEGT. CDR3 DNA sequence: TGTGCCAGCAGTTACGGTCGCGAGCAGTACTTC. As protein: CASSYGREQYF.

For this clone: The germline gene is not matched at one end of the junction; a read error may be the cause. The chain is built from TRBV15 and TRBJ2-5; TRBD1 might be the D (5 bases). The CDR3 spans 15 residues. Germline CDR1 and CDR2: LNHNV and YYDKDF (reference sequence). The CDR3 nucleotides read TGTGCCACCCGCAGGGCAAGGGGCAACCAAGAGACCCAGTACTTC. Encoded protein: CATRRARGNQETQYF.

Remarks on this clone: Other DNA sequences in this sample translate to the same CDR3. The gene calls are TRBV18 and TRBJ2-1; 9 bases are shared with TRBD1. V lost 3 bases and J lost 9; bases outside the gene matches: 0. This CDR3 spans 12 amino acids. CDR1 is KGHSH and CDR2 is LQKENI in the germline V gene. The CDR3 DNA reads TGTGCCAGCTCACCGACAGGGGGTGAGCAGTTCTTC. Translating it yields CASSPTGGEQFF.

This chain joins TRBV6-1 and TRBJ2-3; TRBD2 is a possible D gene (5 bases). Germline V gives CDR1 MNHNS, CDR2 SASEGT. Trimming shortened V by 1 base and J by 1 base, and 9 bases separated the two germline ends. CDR3 length: 15 amino acids. CDR3 sequence reads: CASSEEVARTDTQYF. Written as DNA, the CDR3 is TGTGCCAGCAGTGAAGAGGTAGCGCGCACAGATACGCAGTATTTT.

This rearrangement joins TRBV4-3 to TRBJ1-6; the D gene is possibly TRBD1 (5 bases). Between the trimmed V and J ends, which lost 0 bases and 14 bases, there was a span of 17 bases. The CDR3 extends over 15 amino acids. The germline CDR1 and CDR2 sequences are LGHNA and YSLEER. This chain's CDR3 is CASSQDARARETLHF. The DNA of the CDR3 is TGCGCCAGCAGCCAAGATGCCAGGGCCCGCGAGACCCTCCACTTT.

J is TRBJ1-1 and V is TRBV6-1; TRBD1 is a possible D gene (6 bases). Per germline, CDR1 MNHNS and CDR2 SASEGT. The CDR3 runs 15 residues. Trimming shortened V by 2 bases and J by 1 base, and 11 bases separated the two germline ends. CDR3 coding DNA: TGTGCCAGCAGTGAACGGACAGCGGGGAACACTGAAGCTTTCTTT. It yields the protein CASSERTAGNTEAFF.

The genes are TRBV25-1 and TRBJ1-4; D gene uncertain. The CDR3 has 12 residues. Deletions cut 4 bases from V and 4 bases from J, with 4 bases between. Germline loops: CDR1 MGHDK, CDR2 SYGVNS. In DNA, the CDR3 is TGTGCCAGCAGTGTTAGTAATGAAAAACTGTTTTTT. Its protein product is CASSVSNEKLFF.

The chain employs TRBV5-1 and TRBJ1-6, with D perhaps matching TRBD1 (5 bases). Trimming cost V 4 bases and J 0 bases, with 8 bases left between them. The CDR3 length is 15 residues. Per germline, CDR1 SGHRS and CDR2 YFSETQ. The CDR3 loop reads CASSPRGSYNSPLHF. The CDR3 DNA reads as TGCGCCAGCAGCCCTAGGGGCTCCTATAATTCACCCCTCCACTTT.

This clone turned up a few times. This rearrangement joins TRBV7-7 to TRBJ1-1, with TRBD1 as a possible D gene (5 bases). The CDR3 spans 15 residues. V lost 2 bases and J 5 bases, leaving 15 bases between the germline ends. CDR1 and CDR2 from the germline V gene are SSHAT and FNYEAQ (reference sequence). As DNA, the CDR3 is TGTGCCAGCAGCTTACCCCCCGGGGGAGGAACTGAAGCTTTCTTT. Its protein is CASSLPPGGGTEAFF. Full variable domain (outside the CDR3, taken from reference TRBV7-7 and TRBJ1-1): GAGVSQSPRYKVTKRGQDVTLRCDPISSHATLYWYQQALGQGPEFLTYFNYEAQPDKSGLPSDRFSAERPEGSISTLTIQRTEQRDSAMYRCASSLPPGGGTEAFFGQGTRLTVV.

The sample holds one count of this clone. The rearrangement joins TRBV30 to TRBJ1-6, with TRBD1 identical over 7 bases. V lost 4 bases, J lost 9 bases, and 9 bases stayed unmatched. This CDR3 contains 14 residues. Germline V gene lookup returns CDR1 GTSNPN and CDR2 SVGIG (reference sequence). CDR3 sequence: CAWTVRRGPSPLHF. The CDR3, as DNA: TGTGCCTGGACCGTGAGGAGGGGGCCTTCACCCCTCCACTTT. Full variable domain (outside the CDR3, taken from reference TRBV30 and TRBJ1-6): SQTIHQWPATLVQPVGSPLSLECTVEGTSNPNLYWYRQAAGRGLQLLFYSVGIGQISSEVPQNLSASRPQDRQFILSSKKLLLSDSGFYLCAWTVRRGPSPLHFGNGTRLTVT.

This rearrangement joins TRBV5-1 to TRBJ2-3; no clear D. In germline, CDR1 is SGHRS, CDR2 YFSETQ. The CDR3 contains 15 residues. V lost 5 bases and J lost 0, with 13 bases in between. The CDR3 DNA reads TGCGCCAGCAGGGATGGGTCCCCTAGCACAGATACGCAGTATTTT. Its protein is CASRDGSPSTDTQYF. Looking up the rest from reference TRBV5-1 and TRBJ2-3 gives the full variable domain: KAGVTQTPRYLIKTRGQQVTLSCSPISGHRSVSWYQQTPGQGLQFLFEYFSETQRNKGNFPGRFSGRQFSNSRSEMNVSTLELGDSALYLCASRDGSPSTDTQYFGPGTRLTVL.

The V gene is TRBV7-2, the J gene TRBJ2-7, with 7 bases aligning to TRBD2. Trimming took 1 base from V and 3 from J; bases not matched to a gene: 9. In germline, CDR1 is SGHTA, CDR2 FQGNSA. The CDR3 has 16 amino acids. For the CDR3, the DNA is TGTGCCAGCAGCTTAGGGCCCCTCGCGGGGGTCTACGAGCAGTACTTC. This translates into CASSLGPLAGVYEQYF.

This clone showed up just a few times. The chain combines TRBV9 with TRBJ1-4; unclear D gene. This CDR3 region has 17 residues. The germline CDR1 and CDR2 sequences are SGDLS and YYNGEE. V shed 0 bases and J shed 3 bases, with 15 bases lying between them. The CDR3 here is CASSVGSIVKANEKLFF. CDR3 sequence (DNA): TGTGCCAGCAGCGTAGGGAGTATAGTAAAAGCTAATGAAAAACTGTTTTTT.

V and J are TRBV7-8 and TRBJ1-2, with 8 bases matching TRBD1. V trimming: 4 bases; J trimming: 2 bases; junction bases outside the gene matches: 9. The CDR3 loop spans 16 amino acids. From germline, CDR1 is SGHVS and CDR2 FQNEAQ. CDR3 region: CASSSYWGQDNYGYTF. The DNA of the CDR3 is TGTGCCAGCAGCTCCTATTGGGGACAGGACAACTATGGCTACACCTTC.

The chain combines TRBV19 with TRBJ2-7; 7 nucleotides match TRBD1. This CDR3 is 13 amino acids long. With V trimmed by 4 bases and J by 5 bases, 5 bases remained unmatched. CDR1 is LNHDA, CDR2 SQIVND, per germline (reference sequence). CDR3 region: CASSTTGAHEQYF. CDR3 coding DNA: TGTGCCAGTAGTACTACAGGGGCCCACGAGCAGTACTTC.

The rearrangement uses TRBV20-1 and TRBJ2-6; no clear D. Germline CDR1 reads DFQATT; CDR2 reads SNEGSKA (reference sequence). There are 12 residues in the CDR3. V was cut by 3 bases and J by 4 bases, with 4 bases left in between. Written as DNA, the CDR3 is TGCAGTGCTAGTAGCGGGGCCAACGTCCTGACTTTC. The encoded protein is CSASSGANVLTF.

This chain connects TRBV2 to TRBJ1-6; 8 bases are a match to TRBD1. This CDR3 spans 16 amino acids. After removal of 5 bases from V and 2 bases from J, the junction contained 5 bases not matched to a gene. Germline CDR1 SNHLY, CDR2 FYNNEI. CDR3 sequence reads: CASSRQGRPYNSPLHF. The CDR3 DNA is TGTGCCAGCAGTCGACAGGGGCGGCCCTATAATTCACCCCTCCACTTT. The whole variable domain, filled in from reference TRBV2 and TRBJ1-6, reads EPEVTQTPSHQVTQMGQEVILRCVPISNHLYFYWYRQILGQKVEFLVSFYNNEISEKSEIFDDQFSVERPDGSNFTLKIRSTKLEDSAMYFCASSRQGRPYNSPLHFGNGTRLTVT.

The chain joins TRBV27 to TRBJ2-3; 10 bases agree with TRBD2. This CDR3 is built from 19 residues. The V and J ends lost 7 bases and 0 bases, in that order; junction bases with no gene match: 16. Looked up from germline, CDR1 is MNHEY and CDR2 is SMNVEV (reference sequence). The CDR3 spells CASTPVAGGPPLSTDTQYF. Written as DNA, the CDR3 is TGTGCCAGCACCCCAGTAGCGGGGGGTCCCCCCCTTAGCACAGATACGCAGTATTTT.